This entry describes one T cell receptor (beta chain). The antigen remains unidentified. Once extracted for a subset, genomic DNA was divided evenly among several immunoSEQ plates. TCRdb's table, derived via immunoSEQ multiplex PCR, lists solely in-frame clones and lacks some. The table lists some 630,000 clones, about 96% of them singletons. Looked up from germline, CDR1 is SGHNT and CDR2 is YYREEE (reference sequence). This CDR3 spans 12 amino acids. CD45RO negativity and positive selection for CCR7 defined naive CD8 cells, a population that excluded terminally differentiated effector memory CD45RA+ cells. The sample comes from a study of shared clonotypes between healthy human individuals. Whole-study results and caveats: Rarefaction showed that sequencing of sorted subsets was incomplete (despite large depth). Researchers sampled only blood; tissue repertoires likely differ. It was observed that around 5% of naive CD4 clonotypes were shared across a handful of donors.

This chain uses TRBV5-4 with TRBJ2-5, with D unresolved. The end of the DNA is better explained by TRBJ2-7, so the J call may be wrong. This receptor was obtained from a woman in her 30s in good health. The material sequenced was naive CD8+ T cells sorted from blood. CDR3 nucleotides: TGTGCCAGCAGCTTCGAAGGACCCGAGCAGTACTTC. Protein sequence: CASSFEGPEQYF.